Below, one T cell receptor (beta chain) is given with its context. The record originates from a study of blood T cell repertoires in COVID-19. Clones were sequenced by immunoSEQ multiplex PCR, and TCRdb holds only the in-frame ones, with some missing. The profile shows roughly 290,000 clones, 70% to 90% of them singletons. This receptor was taken from a young man who had recovered from COVID-19. The specimen was PBMCs or T cells enriched from blood (not recorded which).

For the CDR3, the DNA is TGCGCCAGCAGCTTCGGTTGGGTGGGCGGGATAAGCACAGATACGCAGTATTTT. Amino acid sequence: CASSFGWVGGISTDTQYF. J is TRBJ2-3 and V is TRBV5-1, with D possibly matching TRBD2 (6 bases). The CDR3 is made up of 18 amino acids. Trimming pared 2 bases from V and 0 bases from J, leaving 19 bases between. In germline, CDR1 is SGHRS, CDR2 YFSETQ. Variable domain in full (rest from reference TRBV5-1 and TRBJ2-3): KAGVTQTPRYLIKTRGQQVTLSCSPISGHRSVSWYQQTPGQGLQFLFEYFSETQRNKGNFPGRFSGRQFSNSRSEMNVSTLELGDSALYLCASSFGWVGGISTDTQYFGPGTRLTVL.